This paragraph reports one T cell receptor (beta chain). This clonotype was counted between two and nine times. Its binding antigen is unknown. No much larger clonotype is one base removed from it; base qualities were not supplied. The TCR beta CDR3 regions were amplified from RNA transcripts. For the first round of RT-PCR on the TCR CDR3, the HTBI primer set was used together with the Qiagen OneStep RT-PCR kit. Libraries were constructed in a second round of multiplex PCR, after which size selection and purification were performed. Sequencing of the libraries was done on an Illumina HiSeq2000 using paired-end 100 bp reads. As for how the authors treated the data: SOAPnuke was used to process the raw data, throwing out any read that contained adapters or uncalled bases, had a mean Phred below 15, or lacked an exact constant-primer or identifier match. High-quality paired reads were merged with COPE v1.2.5, and unique nucleotide sequences were defined as clonotypes. MiTCR v1.1 was used to align the clonotypes against IMGT TRBV, TRBD and TRBJ reference segments. The analysis was restricted to V-J combinations with a frequency above 0.0001, which together covered roughly 99% of the repertoires. A TCS score was defined as the ratio between F50 (clonal expansion) and ExV (chaos), using BLOSUM62-based TCRdist between CDR3 peptides within each V-J. Welch's t-statistics and random forest reduced fewer than 550 V-J features to 10 to 15, which were used in a naive Bayes classifier (R e1071). Using fastp at Q25 and MiXCR, TCRdb reprocessed the public reads and kept productive beta chains. Rows merge per CDR3 protein into single entries with the most common DNA and genes. TCRdb, not the authors, supplied the V and J calls. In all, the sample holds hundreds of thousands of distinct CDR3 sequences, and approximately 15% of those were seen once. The top ten clones comprise around 24% of the sample.

From the cysteine through the phenylalanine, the CDR3 covers 15 amino acids. Of all the DNA, just the CDR3 is kept, 45 bases in frame from base 1. In the germline V gene, CDR1 corresponds to SGHAT and CDR2 to FQNNGV. V is pruned by 2 bases and J by 2 bases, leaving 5 bases of the junction without a gene match. Graves' hyperthyroidism was defined as stable when no progression to ophthalmopathy occurred over 18 months of follow-up. Hyperthyroidism patients were aged 18 to 65 years and newly diagnosed, with disease duration of less than 2 months. Exclusion was applied to patients with uncontrolled infections, other autoimmune diseases, pregnancy or lactation. Diagnoses relied on clinical symptoms, serum thyroxine and TRAb, thyroid ultrasound and orbital computed tomography. PBMCs were separated from 7.5 to 10 ml of fresh peripheral blood using Ficoll-Paque density gradient centrifugation. Total RNA was extracted with Trizol reagent, and quality was checked on an Agilent 2100 Bioanalyzer.

The entry originates in a study of T cells in Graves' hyperthyroidism and ophthalmopathy (dated by TCRdb to the late 2010s). Background for the entire study: Peripheral blood samples were taken at the time of initial diagnosis, prior to any treatment. To identify distinguishing TCR V-J signatures, a discovery cohort of 100 or so patients was used, comprising some 45 with Graves' ophthalmopathy and some 60 with stable Graves' hyperthyroidism. Prospective prediction of ophthalmopathy was tested in an independent validation cohort of some 20 hyperthyroidism patients and some 17 patients who later progressed to ophthalmopathy. The 75 to 100 discovery patients were divided at random into training and test sets in a 7:3 ratio. The study also compared thyroid tissue and blood T-cell repertoires from a handful of Graves' hyperthyroidism patients. Once sampling was done, hyperthyroidism patients were given methimazole at a starting dose of 30 mg daily, whereas ophthalmopathy patients were given high-dose intravenous methylprednisolone. The paper reports TCR Vbeta CDR3 sequencing of 140 or so peripheral blood samples: around 45 ophthalmopathy, under 80 hyperthyroidism and approximately 17 progressor patients. The paper as a whole reports these results and caveats: Ophthalmopathy was separated from stable hyperthyroidism by a 13 V-J signature model, with over 85% sensitivity and around 81% specificity obtained in cross-validation and 80%/75% obtained in testing. No statistical method was used to fix the sample size in advance, and group allocation was not hidden from the investigators. Most expanded thyroid clonotypes (frequency above 0.001) were also detected in blood, suggesting blood repertoires may reflect thyroid immune responses. In validation, progression to ophthalmopathy was predicted by the model with 70.59% sensitivity and just over 72% specificity, a median of approximately 7.1 months before onset.

This clonotype was obtained from a woman aged 30 to 39 with Graves' hyperthyroidism. The chain employs TRBV11-2 and TRBJ1-2; TRBD1 agrees with 7 junctional bases. Sequencing was done on a sample of blood. The CDR3 has the sequence CASSLKTGENYGYTF. The sequenced DNA: TGTGCCAGCAGCTTAAAAACAGGGGAGAACTATGGCTACACCTTC.